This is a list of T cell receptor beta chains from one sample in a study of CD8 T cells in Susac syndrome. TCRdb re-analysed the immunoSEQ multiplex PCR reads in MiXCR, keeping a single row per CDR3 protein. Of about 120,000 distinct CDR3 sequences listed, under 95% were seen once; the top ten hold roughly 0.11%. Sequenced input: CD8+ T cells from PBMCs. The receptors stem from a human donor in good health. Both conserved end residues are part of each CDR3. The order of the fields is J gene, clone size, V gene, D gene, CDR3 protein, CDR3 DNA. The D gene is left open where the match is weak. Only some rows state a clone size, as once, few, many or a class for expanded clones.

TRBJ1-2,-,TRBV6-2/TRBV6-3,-,CASSYAPGRRGYTF,TGTGCCAGCAGTTACGCTCCCGGGCGGCGAGGCTACACCTTC
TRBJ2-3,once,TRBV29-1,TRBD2,CSVMTSGITDTQYF,TGCAGCGTCATGACTAGCGGGATCACAGATACGCAGTATTTT
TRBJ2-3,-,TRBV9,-,CASSVADSAGNTDTQYF,TGTGCCAGCAGCGTAGCGGATTCTGCGGGAAACACAGATACGCAGTATTTT
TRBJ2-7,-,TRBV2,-,CARGQGPGVYEQYF,TGTGCCAGGGGGCAGGGCCCCGGCGTGTACGAGCAGTACTTC
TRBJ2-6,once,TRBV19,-,CASINSGANVLTF,TGTGCCAGTATCAACTCTGGGGCCAACGTCCTGACTTTC
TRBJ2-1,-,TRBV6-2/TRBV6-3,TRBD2,CASSLRGTSGSSYNEQFF,TGTGCCAGCAGTTTGCGGGGGACTAGCGGGAGCTCCTACAATGAGCAGTTCTTC
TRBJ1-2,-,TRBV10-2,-,CASSPYRTDGYTF,TGCGCCAGCAGCCCCTACCGGACAGATGGCTACACCTTC
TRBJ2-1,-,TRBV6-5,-,CASSYSSVNEQFF,TGTGCCAGCAGTTACTCTTCTGTGAATGAGCAGTTCTTC
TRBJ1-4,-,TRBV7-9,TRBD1,CASSLMGQGAEKLFF,TGTGCCAGCAGCTTAATGGGACAGGGTGCTGAAAAACTGTTTTTT
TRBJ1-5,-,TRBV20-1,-,CSATRTGGDQPQHF,TGCAGTGCAACGCGTACGGGCGGTGATCAGCCCCAGCATTTT
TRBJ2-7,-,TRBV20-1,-,CSARDPATVYEQYF,TGCAGTGCTAGAGACCCAGCAACAGTCTACGAGCAGTACTTC
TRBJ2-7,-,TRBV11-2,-,CASSLAGGRDEQYF,TGTGCCAGCAGCTTAGCGGGGGGCCGAGACGAGCAGTACTTC
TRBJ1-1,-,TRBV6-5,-,CASSYSNGRGTEAFF,TGTGCCAGCAGTTACTCGAACGGACGCGGCACTGAAGCTTTCTTT
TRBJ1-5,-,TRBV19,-,CASSTTGGSNQPQHF,TGTGCCAGTAGTACGACGGGGGGTAGCAATCAGCCCCAGCATTTT
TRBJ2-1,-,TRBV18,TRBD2,CASSPPDPTLAGGRSYNEQFF,TGTGCCAGCTCACCACCAGACCCCACACTAGCGGGGGGGCGTTCCTACAATGAGCAGTTCTTC
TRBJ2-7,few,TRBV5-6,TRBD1,CASSRGDSHEQYF,TGTGCCAGCAGCCGTGGGGACAGTCACGAGCAGTACTTC
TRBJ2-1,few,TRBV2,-,CASGSFNEQFF,TGTGCCAGCGGTTCATTCAATGAGCAGTTCTTC
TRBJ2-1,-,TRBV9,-,CASSPAPRGPNEQFF,TGTGCCAGCAGCCCCGCTCCTAGGGGTCCCAATGAGCAGTTCTTC
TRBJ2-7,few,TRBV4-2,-,CASAGGYEQYF,TGTGCCAGCGCCGGTGGCTACGAGCAGTACTTC
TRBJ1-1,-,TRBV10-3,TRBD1,CAISGTGDTEAFF,TGTGCCATCAGTGGGACAGGGGACACTGAAGCTTTCTTT
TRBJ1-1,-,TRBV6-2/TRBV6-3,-,CASSFSSTLAERSTEAFF,TGTGCCAGCAGTTTTTCCTCAACGCTAGCCGAACGATCCACTGAAGCTTTCTTT